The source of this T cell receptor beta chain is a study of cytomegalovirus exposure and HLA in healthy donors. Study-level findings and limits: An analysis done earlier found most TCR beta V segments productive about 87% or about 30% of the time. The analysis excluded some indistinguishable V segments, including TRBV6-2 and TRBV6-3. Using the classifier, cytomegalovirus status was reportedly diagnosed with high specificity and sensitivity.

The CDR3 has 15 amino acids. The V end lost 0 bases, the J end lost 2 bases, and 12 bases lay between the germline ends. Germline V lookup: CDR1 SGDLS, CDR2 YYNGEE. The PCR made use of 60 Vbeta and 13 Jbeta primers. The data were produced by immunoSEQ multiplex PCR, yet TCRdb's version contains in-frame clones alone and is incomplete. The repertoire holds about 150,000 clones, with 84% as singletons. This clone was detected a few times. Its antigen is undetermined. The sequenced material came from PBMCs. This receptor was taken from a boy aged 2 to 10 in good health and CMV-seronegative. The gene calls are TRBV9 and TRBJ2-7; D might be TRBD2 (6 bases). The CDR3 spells CASSVGGGVAYEQYF. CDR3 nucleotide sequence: TGTGCCAGCAGCGTAGGTGGCGGGGTAGCCTACGAGCAGTACTTC.